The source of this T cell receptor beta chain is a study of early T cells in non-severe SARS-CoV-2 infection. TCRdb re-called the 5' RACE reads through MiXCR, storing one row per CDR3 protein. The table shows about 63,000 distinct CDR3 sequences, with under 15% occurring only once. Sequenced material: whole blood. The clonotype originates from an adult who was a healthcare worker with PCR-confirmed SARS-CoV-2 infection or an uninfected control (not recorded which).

CDR3: CASSLTLRAQETQYF. The CDR3 bases are TGTGCCAGCAGTTTAACGCTTCGGGCCCAAGAGACCCAGTACTTC. V and J are TRBV28 and TRBJ2-5; the D is unclear. The CDR3 sequence is 15 residues long. Per germline, CDR1 MDHEN and CDR2 SYDVKM. Trimming cost V 2 bases and J 1 base, with 11 bases left between them.